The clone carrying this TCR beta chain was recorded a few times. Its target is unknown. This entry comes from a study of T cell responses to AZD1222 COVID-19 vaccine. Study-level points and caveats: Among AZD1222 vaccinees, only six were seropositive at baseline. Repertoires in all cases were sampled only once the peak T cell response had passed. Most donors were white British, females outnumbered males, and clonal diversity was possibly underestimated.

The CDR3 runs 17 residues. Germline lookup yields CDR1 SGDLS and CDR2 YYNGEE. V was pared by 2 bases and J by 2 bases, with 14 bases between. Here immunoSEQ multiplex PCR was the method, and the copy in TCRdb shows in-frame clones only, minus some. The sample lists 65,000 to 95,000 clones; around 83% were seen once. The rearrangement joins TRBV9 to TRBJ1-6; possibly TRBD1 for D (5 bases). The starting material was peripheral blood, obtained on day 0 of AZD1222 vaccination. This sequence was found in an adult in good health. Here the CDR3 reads CASSVTGTPAYNSPLHF. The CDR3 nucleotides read TGTGCCAGCAGCGTTACCGGGACTCCGGCCTATAATTCACCCCTCCACTTT.